This T cell receptor (beta chain) appears in the sequencing data of a study of identical twins. TCRdb processed the 5' RACE reads anew with MiXCR; each CDR3 protein has one entry. The profile shows some 1,700,000 distinct CDR3 sequences, around a third of them singletons. The J segment lost 6 bases and the V segment lost 7 bases, leaving 6 bases of the junction unmatched. Germline lookup yields CDR1 MNHEY and CDR2 SMNVEV (reference sequence). The CDR3 is made up of 15 amino acids. This clonotype originated in a newborn girl in good health. This chain joins TRBV27 and TRBJ1-6; 10 positions match TRBD1. The specimen was cord blood. The CDR3 sequence is CASTGTGEGNSPLHF. The CDR3 coding sequence is TGTGCCAGCACCGGGACAGGGGAGGGTAATTCACCCCTCCACTTT.